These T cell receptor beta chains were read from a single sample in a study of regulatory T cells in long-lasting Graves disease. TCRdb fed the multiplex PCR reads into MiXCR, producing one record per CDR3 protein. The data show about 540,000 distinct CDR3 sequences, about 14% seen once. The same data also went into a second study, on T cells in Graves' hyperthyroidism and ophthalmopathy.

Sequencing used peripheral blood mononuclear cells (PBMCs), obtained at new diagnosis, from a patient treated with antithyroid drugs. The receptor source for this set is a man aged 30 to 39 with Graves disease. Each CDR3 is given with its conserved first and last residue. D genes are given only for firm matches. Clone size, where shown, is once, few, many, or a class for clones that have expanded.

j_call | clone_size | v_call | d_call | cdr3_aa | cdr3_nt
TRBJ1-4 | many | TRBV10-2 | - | CASRDRSFATNEKLFF | TGCGCCAGCAGGGACAGATCATTTGCAACTAATGAAAAACTGTTTTTT
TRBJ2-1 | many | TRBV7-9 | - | CASSLAWGRGEQFF | TGTGCCAGCAGCTTAGCGTGGGGGCGAGGTGAGCAGTTCTTC
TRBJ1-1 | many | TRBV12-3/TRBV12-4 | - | CASSLNPNTEAFF | TGTGCCAGCAGTTTGAACCCGAACACTGAAGCTTTCTTT
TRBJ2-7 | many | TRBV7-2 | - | CASSLAMGQGNYEQYF | TGTGCCAGCAGCTTAGCCATGGGGCAGGGGAACTACGAGCAGTACTTC
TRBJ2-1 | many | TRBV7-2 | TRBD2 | CASSSFPRSGISGGNEQFF | TGTGCCAGCAGCTCATTCCCCCGGAGTGGGATAAGCGGGGGCAATGAGCAGTTCTTC
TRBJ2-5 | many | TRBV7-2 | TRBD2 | CASRAGGLETQYF | TGTGCCAGCAGGGCGGGAGGGCTGGAGACCCAGTACTTC
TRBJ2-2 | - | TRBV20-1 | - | CSARAGRFTGELFF | TGCAGTGCTAGAGCGGGCAGGTTCACCGGGGAGCTGTTTTTT
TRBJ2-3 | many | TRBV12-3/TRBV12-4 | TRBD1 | CASRAGQVLTDTQYF | TGTGCCAGCAGAGCCGGACAGGTCTTAACAGATACGCAGTATTTT
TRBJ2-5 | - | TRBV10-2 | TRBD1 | CASSDLDRATSQETQYF | TGCGCCAGCAGTGACCTGGACAGGGCGACGTCGCAAGAGACCCAGTACTTC
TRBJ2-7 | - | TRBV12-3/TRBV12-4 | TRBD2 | CASRQLAGGGRYEQYF | TGTGCCAGCAGACAACTAGCGGGAGGTGGAAGATACGAGCAGTACTTC
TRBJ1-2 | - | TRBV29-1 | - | CSVQPGDGYGYTF | TGCAGCGTGCAGCCCGGGGACGGCTATGGCTACACCTTC
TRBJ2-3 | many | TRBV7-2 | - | CASSPTVTDTQYF | TGTGCCAGCAGCCCAACGGTTACAGATACGCAGTATTTT
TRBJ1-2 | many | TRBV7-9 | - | CASSSLEVRANYGYTF | TGTGCCAGCAGCTCCTTAGAAGTCCGAGCTAACTATGGCTACACCTTC
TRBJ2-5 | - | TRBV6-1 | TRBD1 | CASSGRGPVRETQYF | TGTGCCAGCAGTGGCAGGGGGCCGGTGAGAGAGACCCAGTACTTC
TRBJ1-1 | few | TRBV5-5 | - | CASKLGVMNTEAFF | TGTGCCAGCAAGTTAGGGGTCATGAACACTGAAGCTTTCTTT
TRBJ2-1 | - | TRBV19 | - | CASSIAWAVEQFF | TGTGCCAGTAGTATTGCGTGGGCTGTTGAGCAGTTCTTC
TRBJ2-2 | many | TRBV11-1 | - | CASSLLSSGTGELFF | TGTGCCAGCAGCTTATTGTCGTCGGGGACCGGGGAGCTGTTTTTT
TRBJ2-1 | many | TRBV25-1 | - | CASSRGGVGGYNEQFF | TGTGCCAGCAGCCGAGGGGGGGTGGGGGGCTACAATGAGCAGTTCTTC
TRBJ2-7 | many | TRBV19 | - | CASSASLDYEQYF | TGTGCCAGTAGTGCTAGCTTGGACTACGAGCAGTACTTC
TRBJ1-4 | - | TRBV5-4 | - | CASSAGSGRSTNEKLFF | TGTGCCAGCAGCGCCGGATCGGGCAGATCAACTAATGAAAAACTGTTTTTT